This TCR beta chain stems from a study of identifying expanded T cells in peripheral blood. Profiling relied on immunoSEQ multiplex PCR, and the TCRdb table lists in-frame clones only, not all of them. The sample lists roughly 86,000 clones; around 83% were seen once. Trimming took 8 bases from V and 5 from J, leaving 13 bases between them. Germline V gene sequence: CDR1 SGHVS, CDR2 FNYEAQ. The CDR3 is 12 residues long. The receptor's source is a person aged 18-69 years in good health. The rearrangement joins TRBV7-6 to TRBJ2-7; D tentatively reads TRBD1 or TRBD2 (5 bases each). Sequencing was carried out using blood. CDR3 region: CASSQRGDEQYF. The CDR3 bases are TGTGCCAGCTCCCAGAGAGGGGACGAGCAGTACTTC.